The 11 T cell receptor beta chains given below trace back to one sample, sequenced in a study of monozygotic twins with inflammatory bowel disease. TCRdb re-called the 5' RACE reads and catalogs CDR3 proteins one per entry, DNA excluded. The table gives some 200,000 distinct CDR3 sequences; the top ten clones make up 1.5% to 2% of it. Material for sequencing was blood. Receptors were obtained from a human donor with ulcerative colitis or Crohn's disease, or a healthy co-twin of an affected twin (not recorded which).

The rearrangement uses TRBV20-1 and TRBJ2-2; TCRdb's D gene call, TRBD2, goes unchecked for lack of DNA. Germline V gives CDR1 DFQATT, CDR2 SNEGSKA (reference sequence). The length of the CDR3 is 13 residues. The CDR3 here is CSASIREAGELFF.

V usage is TRBV20-1 and J usage is TRBJ2-5; with no DNA, the TCRdb D assignment of TRBD2 cannot be verified. The CDR3 spans 14 residues. The germline gives CDR1 DFQATT, CDR2 SNEGSKA (reference sequence). CDR3 in amino acids: CSADRGTSWETQYF.

J is TRBJ1-1 and V is TRBV7-7. CDR1 and CDR2 from the germline V gene are SSHAT and FNYEAQ (reference sequence). CDR3 length: 16 residues. CDR3 sequence: CASSQNRTRTNTEAFF.

The chain carries TRBV29-1 and TRBJ2-7; the TCRdb D gene call, TRBD2, has no DNA to confirm it. Germline V gene sequence: CDR1 SQVTM, CDR2 ANQGSEA. The CDR3 is 15 amino acids. The CDR3 region is CSVEGSSGGNYEQYF.

This chain links TRBV18 with TRBJ1-1. The germline V gene encodes CDR1 KGHSH and CDR2 LQKENI. The CDR3 is made up of 15 amino acids. CDR3: CASSPAGWVNTEAFF.

This chain uses TRBV20-1 with TRBJ2-7; TCRdb picks TRBD2, but there is no DNA to check that call. The CDR3 totals 12 residues. Germline lookup yields CDR1 DFQATT and CDR2 SNEGSKA (reference sequence). This chain's CDR3 is CSATVGGYEQYF.

The chain is built from TRBV5-1 and TRBJ1-6; the D call from TCRdb, TRBD1, cannot be confirmed without DNA. This CDR3 has 14 residues. Germline CDR1 reads SGHRS; CDR2 reads YFSETQ. The CDR3 sequence is CASSLEGGNSPLHF. Drawing the rest from reference TRBV5-1 and TRBJ1-6, the complete variable domain is KAGVTQTPRYLIKTRGQQVTLSCSPISGHRSVSWYQQTPGQGLQFLFEYFSETQRNKGNFPGRFSGRQFSNSRSEMNVSTLELGDSALYLCASSLEGGNSPLHFGNGTRLTVT.

V usage is TRBV28 and J usage is TRBJ2-2. From germline, CDR1 is MDHEN and CDR2 SYDVKM. This CDR3 contains 15 residues. CDR3 in amino acids: CASTIGGKNTGELFF. Full variable domain (outside the CDR3, taken from reference TRBV28 and TRBJ2-2): DVKVTQSSRYLVKRTGEKVFLECVQDMDHENMFWYRQDPGLGLRLIYFSYDVKMKEKGDIPEGYSVSREKKERFSLILESASTNQTSMYLCASTIGGKNTGELFFGEGSRLTVL.

This chain links TRBV7-6 with TRBJ1-2; checking the TCRdb D call of TRBD1 is not possible without DNA. The length of the CDR3 is 14 residues. CDR1 and CDR2 (germline): SGHVS, FNYEAQ. This CDR3 is CASSLDHRGHNYTF.

V gene TRBV5-1 combines with J gene TRBJ1-1. This CDR3 is built from 14 residues. CDR1 is SGHRS and CDR2 is YFSETQ in the germline V gene. CDR3 region: CASSLDPVNTEAFF.

This chain connects TRBV5-1 to TRBJ2-5; TCRdb indicates TRBD1, and absent DNA this call remains unverified. The germline V gene encodes CDR1 SGHRS and CDR2 YFSETQ. The length of the CDR3 is 12 residues. CDR3 amino acids: CASFLSGETQYF.